The next 24 T cell receptor beta chains were all read from a single sample in a study of blood T cell repertoires in COVID-19. Only in-frame clones appear in the TCRdb table, and some are missing; sequencing was by immunoSEQ multiplex PCR. The sample comprises some 170,000 clones, roughly 82% of which are singletons, and roughly 8.1% rests with the top ten. Sequencing used peripheral blood. All receptors derive from a woman aged 70-85 years with acute or convalescent COVID-19.

This clone was detected a few times. The V gene is TRBV7-2, the J gene TRBJ1-4; unclear D gene. V dropped 2 bases and J dropped 7 bases, with 5 bases sitting between them. CDR1 and CDR2 (germline): SGHTA, FQGNSA. The CDR3 loop spans 12 amino acids. The CDR3 loop reads CASSLQSEKLFF. CDR3 bases: TGTGCCAGCAGCTTACAATCTGAAAAACTGTTTTTT.

The chain employs TRBV10-2 and TRBJ1-4, with unresolved D. This CDR3 has 11 residues. CDR1 is WSHSY, CDR2 SAAADI, per germline. Trimming stripped 8 bases from V and 4 bases from J, with 5 bases between. In nucleotides, the CDR3 is TGCGCCAGCGGGCTTAATGAAAAACTGTTTTTT. Translated: CASGLNEKLFF.

The chain combines TRBV5-1 with TRBJ1-2, with TRBD1 identical over 8 bases. Germline V lookup: CDR1 SGHRS, CDR2 YFSETQ. The ends lost 2 bases at V and 7 bases at J; junction bases unmatched: 7. This CDR3 comprises 14 residues. The CDR3 loop is CASSFAPDRGGYTF. The CDR3 DNA sequence: TGCGCCAGCAGCTTTGCCCCTGACAGGGGTGGCTACACCTTC. The full variable domain, rest sourced from reference TRBV5-1 and TRBJ1-2, is KAGVTQTPRYLIKTRGQQVTLSCSPISGHRSVSWYQQTPGQGLQFLFEYFSETQRNKGNFPGRFSGRQFSNSRSEMNVSTLELGDSALYLCASSFAPDRGGYTFGSGTRLTVV.

This chain uses TRBV6-6 with TRBJ1-1; D is perhaps TRBD1 (5 bases). V lost 0 bases and J 7 bases, leaving 12 bases between the germline ends. CDR1 and CDR2 (germline): MNHNY, SVGAGI (reference sequence). CDR3 size: 14 residues. The CDR3 coding sequence is TGTGCCAGCAGTTACTCAGGGCTGACAGATGAAGCTTTCTTT. This codes for CASSYSGLTDEAFF.

This chain links TRBV3-1 (or the pseudogene TRBV3-2) with TRBJ2-5; 14 bases are a match to TRBD2. CDR1 and CDR2 (germline): LGHDT, YNNKEL (reference sequence). Unmatched junction bases numbered 5, after V lost 0 bases and J lost 2 bases. The CDR3 runs to 18 residues. The DNA for the CDR3 is TGTGCCAGCAGCCAAGAAGGGGGACTAGCGGGGGTACAAGAGACCCAGTACTTC. Translation: CASSQEGGLAGVQETQYF.

The V gene is TRBV5-1, the J gene TRBJ2-5, with TRBD1 identical over 8 bases. The V segment lost 3 bases and the J segment 5 bases; nucleotides outside the gene matches: 15. The CDR3 extends over 17 amino acids. In germline, CDR1 is SGHRS, CDR2 YFSETQ. The CDR3 DNA reads as TGCGCCAGCAGCTCAGACGGTCAGGGGGCGGTGTGGGAGACCCAGTACTTC. It codes for CASSSDGQGAVWETQYF.

The chain recombines TRBV6-5 with TRBJ2-7; no clear D gene. The V and J ends lost 2 bases and 9 bases respectively, with 8 bases between them. This CDR3 comprises 11 residues. Germline CDR1 MNHEY, CDR2 SVGAGI. The CDR3 loop is CASSYRMAQYF. As DNA, the CDR3 is TGTGCCAGCAGTTACCGAATGGCGCAGTACTTC.

The chain joins TRBV5-1 to TRBJ1-1, with D possibly TRBD1 on 5 matching bases. This CDR3 region has 14 residues. The germline V gene encodes CDR1 SGHRS and CDR2 YFSETQ. Trimming stripped 1 base from V and 3 bases from J, with 10 bases between. The CDR3 DNA is TGCGCCAGCAGCTTGAGTGGGGGGGACACTGAAGCTTTCTTT. Protein sequence: CASSLSGGDTEAFF.

This sequence joins TRBV30 and TRBJ1-2; a weak D match, TRBD1 (6 bases). The V gene's germline CDR1 is GTSNPN and CDR2 SVGIG (reference sequence). The CDR3 is 13 amino acids. Trimming removed 3 bases from V and 0 bases from J, with 8 bases in between. CDR3 sequence: CAWSRGANYGYTF. The DNA for the CDR3 is TGTGCCTGGAGCAGGGGAGCTAACTATGGCTACACCTTC. Supplemented by reference TRBV30 and TRBJ1-2, the full variable domain reads SQTIHQWPATLVQPVGSPLSLECTVEGTSNPNLYWYRQAAGRGLQLLFYSVGIGQISSEVPQNLSASRPQDRQFILSSKKLLLSDSGFYLCAWSRGANYGYTFGSGTRLTVV.

The chain employs TRBV28 and TRBJ1-2; TRBD1 agrees at 7 bases. The length of the CDR3 is 15 residues. Germline CDR1 and CDR2: MDHEN and SYDVKM. The trim removed 6 bases at V and 6 bases at J, leaving 13 bases unmatched. The CDR3 reads CASSRQGGQQNGYTF. The CDR3 DNA follows: TGTGCCAGCAGCCGACAAGGGGGACAGCAGAATGGCTACACCTTC.

The CDR3 DNA follows: TGTGCGTACGGCGGGACAGATAATTCACCCCTCCACTTT. Translated, it gives CAYGGTDNSPLHF. The chain joins TRBV6-5 to TRBJ1-6, with 7 bases fitting TRBD1. This CDR3 is 13 amino acids long. CDR1 is MNHEY, CDR2 SVGAGI, per germline.

The chain uses TRBV5-8 and TRBJ1-2, with D perhaps matching TRBD1 (6 bases). The germline V gene encodes CDR1 SGHTS and CDR2 YDEGEE. This CDR3 is 15 amino acids long. V was shortened by 0 bases and J by 2 bases, with 11 bases between the two germline ends. The CDR3 sequence is CASSLEPGTNYGYTF. The CDR3 DNA is TGTGCCAGCAGCTTGGAGCCCGGGACAAACTATGGCTACACCTTC.

The chain recombines TRBV9 with TRBJ1-2; 7 bases fit TRBD1. V shed 4 bases and J 8 bases; nucleotides not matched to a gene: 11. The CDR3 totals 14 residues. The germline V gene encodes CDR1 SGDLS and CDR2 YYNGEE. Written as DNA, the CDR3 is TGTGCCAGCAGCTTAACGCGACAGGGAAGGGGCTACACCTTC. Translation gives CASSLTRQGRGYTF.

This chain connects TRBV19 to TRBJ2-1; D is perhaps TRBD1 (5 bases). The CDR3 runs to 14 residues. Trimming took 4 bases from V and 8 from J, leaving 15 bases between them. Per germline, CDR1 LNHDA and CDR2 SQIVND (reference sequence). DNA for the CDR3: TGTGCCAGTAGTACCTTCCTAGGGGTGGATGAGCAGTTCTTC. The encoded protein is CASSTFLGVDEQFF. Complete variable domain (other parts from reference TRBV19 and TRBJ2-1): DGGITQSPKYLFRKEGQNVTLSCEQNLNHDAMYWYRQDPGQGLRLIYYSQIVNDFQKGDIAEGYSVSREKKESFPLTVTSAQKNPTAFYLCASSTFLGVDEQFFGPGTRLTVL.

V gene TRBV6-6 combines with J gene TRBJ2-5, with a weak D call TRBD2 (5 bases). The germline CDR1 and CDR2 sequences are MNHNY and SVGAGI (reference sequence). This CDR3 is 11 amino acids long. Trimming took 6 bases from V and 5 from J, leaving 7 bases between them. CDR3 coding DNA: TGTGCCAGCAGGGAGCGGGAGACCCAGTACTTC. This encodes CASRERETQYF.

The chain couples TRBV9 to TRBJ2-7; 8 nucleotides agree with TRBD1. Germline loops: CDR1 SGDLS, CDR2 YYNGEE. The CDR3 consists of 15 residues. V lost 3 bases and J lost 0; bases outside the gene matches: 5. The CDR3: CASSAAGTGSYEQYF. As DNA, the CDR3 is TGTGCCAGCAGCGCGGCCGGGACAGGCTCCTACGAGCAGTACTTC. The entire variable domain, with the rest obtained from reference TRBV9 and TRBJ2-7, is as follows: DSGVTQTPKHLITATGQRVTLRCSPRSGDLSVYWYQQSLDQGLQFLIQYYNGEERAKGNILERFSAQQFPDLHSELNLSSLELGDSALYFCASSAAGTGSYEQYFGPGTRLTVT.

CDR3 coding DNA: TGTGCCAGCAGCTTGGCTCTAGCGGGGGATTATGAGCAGTTCTTC. Translation gives CASSLALAGDYEQFF. The rearrangement links TRBV5-6 to TRBJ2-1, with 10 bases fitting TRBD2. V was pared by 0 bases and J by 8 bases, with 5 bases of the junction left unmatched. CDR1 is SGHDT and CDR2 is YYEEEE in the germline V gene. CDR3 length: 15 amino acids.

V gene TRBV5-1 combines with J gene TRBJ2-2, with 12 bases identical to TRBD2. The CDR3 loop spans 16 amino acids. V was pared by 5 bases and J by 5 bases, with 7 bases of the junction left unmatched. Germline values: CDR1 SGHRS, CDR2 YFSETQ. CDR3 bases: TGCGCCAGCAGGTCCCTAGCGGGAGGGCTAACCGGGGAGCTGTTTTTT. Its protein product is CASRSLAGGLTGELFF.

The chain has TRBV30 and TRBJ2-5; D call uncertain. The CDR3 extends over 12 amino acids. The germline V and J ends were trimmed by 0 bases and 5 bases, with 7 bases remaining between them. Germline values: CDR1 GTSNPN, CDR2 SVGIG (reference sequence). The chain's CDR3 is CAWSVMRETQYF. CDR3 in DNA: TGTGCCTGGAGTGTAATGAGGGAGACCCAGTACTTC.

The chain links TRBV7-2 to TRBJ1-6; D is perhaps TRBD1 (6 bases). Germline V CDR1 and CDR2: SGHTA, FQGNSA. This CDR3 comprises 14 residues. Trimming cost V 5 bases and J 10 bases, with 15 bases left between them. Here the CDR3 reads CASSATGTGSPLHF. The CDR3, as DNA: TGTGCCAGCAGCGCCACAGGGACCGGGTCACCCCTCCACTTT.

J is TRBJ1-3 and V is TRBV5-1; D not certain. In germline, CDR1 is SGHRS, CDR2 YFSETQ. Trimming left V 5 bases short and J 4 bases short, with 4 bases between. This CDR3 spans 11 amino acids. The CDR3 nucleotides are TGCGCCAGCAGTCGGGGAAACACCATATATTTT. Translated, it gives CASSRGNTIYF.

J is TRBJ2-2 and V is TRBV3-1 (or the pseudogene TRBV3-2); unclear D gene. The germline V and J ends were trimmed by 1 base and 4 bases, with 4 bases remaining between them. Germline loops: CDR1 LGHDT, CDR2 YNNKEL (reference sequence). This CDR3 has 13 residues. CDR3 coding DNA: TGTGCCAGCAGCCAAGGGGCCACCGGGGAGCTGTTTTTT. It is translated as CASSQGATGELFF.

This rearrangement joins TRBV5-3 to TRBJ1-4; D possibly corresponds to TRBD1 (5 bases). Being an ORF, TRBV5-3 has a function that is uncertain. V shed 3 bases and J shed 10 bases, with 16 bases lying between them. The length of the CDR3 is 14 residues. CDR3 protein: CARSSSGVSGKLFF. Written as DNA, the CDR3 is TGTGCCAGAAGCTCGTCGGGGGTTTCCGGAAAACTGTTTTTT.

The chain recombines TRBV28 with TRBJ1-4; 8 bases map to TRBD1. This CDR3 has 16 amino acids. J gave up 4 bases and V 6 bases, and 10 bases lay outside the gene matches. Per germline, CDR1 MDHEN and CDR2 SYDVKM. The CDR3 coding sequence is TGTGCCAGCAGGCTAGGGACAGGCATCTTTAATGAAAAACTGTTTTTT. Translation gives CASRLGTGIFNEKLFF.